This T cell receptor beta chain was documented in a study of T-cell reconstitution after alpha-beta-depleted transplantation in children. The CDR3 is made up of 12 amino acids. CDR1 is SQVTM and CDR2 is ANQGSEA in the germline V gene. This clonotype has at least ten counts. For TCRbeta, the library was prepared with unique molecular identifiers. Via MiXCR, TCRdb re-called the PCR reads, giving one row per CDR3 protein. The repertoire includes 200,000 to 250,000 distinct CDR3 sequences, about 9.5% of them detected once, and about 6% sits in the top ten. This receptor was obtained from a human donor who donated a stem cell graft to a child with acute lymphoblastic leukemia. Sequencing was performed on PBMCs from the stem cell graft donor, taken from the stem cell graft. V and J are TRBV29-1 and TRBJ2-7; D may correspond to TRBD1 or TRBD2 (5 bases each). The chain's CDR3 is CSTRGRSYEQYF. CDR3 in DNA: TGCAGTACCCGGGGCCGCTCCTACGAGCAGTACTTC.